The 32 T cell receptor beta chains reported below all come from one sample, sequenced in a study of shared clonotypes between healthy human individuals. TCRdb's copy holds only in-frame clones and misses some; the assay was immunoSEQ multiplex PCR. In the table there are approximately 1,000,000 clones, 77% of which are singletons. Sequenced material: memory CD4+ T cells from PBMCs. Subset indicated: CD45RA-negative fraction. The source is a young man in good health. Some clones in this sample may be carry-over from other donors' samples.

The CDR3 bases are TGCGCCAGCAGCCGGGACAGGGTAGGGAGAGGGTATAGCAATCAGCCCCAGCATTTT. Protein sequence: CASSRDRVGRGYSNQPQHF. The rearrangement uses TRBV4-3 and TRBJ1-5; 9 bases line up with TRBD1. The CDR3 covers 19 residues. V dropped 4 bases and J dropped 0; count of bases not matched to a gene: 13. Germline V gives CDR1 LGHNA, CDR2 YSLEER.

The sample holds a few counts of this clone. Other DNA sequences in the sample encode the same CDR3. The CDR3 bases are TGCGCCAGCAGCACCGGGACAGGCAATCAGCCCCAGCATTTT. Protein: CASSTGTGNQPQHF. The gene calls are TRBV5-1 and TRBJ1-5, with 7 bases that match TRBD1. CDR1 is SGHRS and CDR2 is YFSETQ in the germline V gene. The junction had 3 bases not matched to a gene; V was cut back by 4 bases and J by 2 bases. The CDR3 has 14 amino acids. Full variable domain (rest looked up from reference TRBV5-1 and TRBJ1-5): KAGVTQTPRYLIKTRGQQVTLSCSPISGHRSVSWYQQTPGQGLQFLFEYFSETQRNKGNFPGRFSGRQFSNSRSEMNVSTLELGDSALYLCASSTGTGNQPQHFGDGTRLSIL.

This chain uses TRBV11-2 with TRBJ2-7; possible D gene TRBD1, 6 bases. CDR1 is SGHAT and CDR2 is FQNNGV in the germline V gene. The CDR3 runs to 13 residues. The V and J ends lost 4 bases and 7 bases respectively, with 14 bases between them. In nucleotides, the CDR3 is TGTGCCAGCAGCTCCGACAGGCCGGGAGAGCAGTACTTC. It encodes CASSSDRPGEQYF.

This clone has a count of ten or more. V usage is TRBV27 and J usage is TRBJ1-2, with D uncertain. This CDR3 region has 13 residues. The V end was cut by 2 bases, the J end by 10 bases, with 14 bases between. Germline assignment: CDR1 MNHEY and CDR2 SMNVEV (reference sequence). The CDR3 bases are TGTGCCAGCAGTTTAGGGTACCCAGGCGTCTACACCTTC. This codes for CASSLGYPGVYTF.

The chain recombines TRBV2 with TRBJ2-4; 10 positions match TRBD1. The J segment lost 7 bases and the V segment lost 7 bases, leaving 10 bases of the junction unmatched. The CDR3 runs to 15 residues. CDR1 and CDR2 (germline): SNHLY, FYNNEI. CDR3 bases: TGTGCCAGCAACCCGACAGGGGGCGGCGCGAACATTCAGTACTTC. Translating it yields CASNPTGGGANIQYF.

This chain links TRBV4-2 with TRBJ1-2; D perhaps matches TRBD1 (5 bases). The ends were cut back, 1 base at V and 2 bases at J, with 14 bases in the middle. CDR1 is LGHNA and CDR2 is YNFKEQ in the germline V gene. The CDR3 consists of 16 residues. Written as DNA, the CDR3 is TGTGCCAGCAGCCAAGCCCTCAGGGACCAGAACTATGGCTACACCTTC. Translating it yields CASSQALRDQNYGYTF.

The chain combines TRBV6-1 with TRBJ1-4; TRBD1 agrees at 7 bases. The CDR3 totals 14 residues. The germline V gene has CDR1 MNHNS and CDR2 SASEGT. The junction had 9 bases not matched to a gene; V was cut back by 6 bases and J by 8 bases. CDR3 residues: CASRGAGGREKLFF. The DNA for the CDR3 is TGTGCCAGCAGGGGGGCAGGGGGTCGGGAAAAACTGTTTTTT.

The chain joins TRBV2 to TRBJ2-6, with no clear D. CDR1 is SNHLY and CDR2 is FYNNEI in the germline V gene. The CDR3 runs to 14 residues. V lost 4 bases and J 3 bases, leaving 7 bases between the germline ends. CDR3 region: CASSGFRGANVLTF. CDR3 coding DNA: TGTGCCAGCAGTGGATTTCGTGGGGCCAACGTCCTGACTTTC.

The chain combines TRBV27 with TRBJ1-1; tentative D call: TRBD1 (5 bases). The CDR3 length is 17 residues. CDR1 is MNHEY and CDR2 is SMNVEV in the germline V gene (reference sequence). V gave up 7 bases and J gave up 1 base, with 22 bases separating them. The CDR3 DNA sequence: TGTGCCAGCATAATCGGACGGGACGCGGAATCGAACACTGAAGCTTTCTTT. This translates into CASIIGRDAESNTEAFF.

Concerning this clone: This sample also contains other DNA sequences that code for the same CDR3. This chain connects TRBV7-9 to TRBJ2-5; D is perhaps TRBD2 (5 bases). With 5 bases removed from V and 5 bases from J, the gap between germline ends came to 12 bases. The CDR3 extends over 13 amino acids. Germline V gives CDR1 SEHNR, CDR2 FQNEAQ (reference sequence). The CDR3 protein is CASSPRGPETQYF. The CDR3 coding sequence is TGTGCCAGCAGCCCCCGGGGTCCCGAGACCCAGTACTTC.

This chain links TRBV30 with TRBJ2-7, with D uncertain. This CDR3 has 15 amino acids. Trimming cost V 0 bases and J 7 bases, with 19 bases left between them. Per germline, CDR1 GTSNPN and CDR2 SVGIG (reference sequence). CDR3 coding DNA: TGTGCCTGGAGTGTACCTGGCGGACCTACGAGGGAGCAGTACTTC. It is translated as CAWSVPGGPTREQYF.

The V call is TRBV7-2, the J call TRBJ2-2, with D unresolved. In germline, CDR1 is SGHTA, CDR2 FQGNSA. V gave up 5 bases and J gave up 1 base, with 8 bases separating them. This CDR3 is built from 14 residues. DNA for the CDR3: TGTGCCAGCAGCCACGCCTGGAACACCGGGGAGCTGTTTTTT. Protein product: CASSHAWNTGELFF. Full variable domain (rest looked up from reference TRBV7-2 and TRBJ2-2): GAGVSQSPSNKVTEKGKDVELRCDPISGHTALYWYRQSLGQGLEFLIYFQGNSAPDKSGLPSDRFSAERTGGSVSTLTIQRTQQEDSAVYLCASSHAWNTGELFFGEGSRLTVL.

The J gene is TRBJ2-7, the V gene TRBV15; D ambiguous. V was shortened by 6 bases and J by 6 bases, with 9 bases between the two germline ends. CDR3 length equals 11 residues. From germline, CDR1 is LNHNV and CDR2 YYDKDF (reference sequence). CDR3 bases: TGTGCCACCAGTTGGGTGGGCGAGCAGTACTTC. It yields the protein CATSWVGEQYF.

V gene TRBV27 combines with J gene TRBJ1-1; 10 bases align to TRBD1. CDR1 MNHEY and CDR2 SMNVEV come from the germline V gene (reference sequence). The ends lost 4 bases at V and 0 bases at J; junction bases unmatched: 14. This CDR3 comprises 19 residues. CDR3 loop: CASSSGRQGALPMNTEAFF. In nucleotides, the CDR3 is TGTGCCAGCAGTTCGGGCCGACAGGGGGCCCTCCCGATGAACACTGAAGCTTTCTTT.

The chain joins TRBV11-2 to TRBJ1-1; D remains unclear. V was cut by 2 bases and J by 4 bases, with 2 bases left in between. Germline loops: CDR1 SGHAT, CDR2 FQNNGV. The CDR3 contains 11 residues. For the CDR3, the DNA is TGTGCCAGCAGCTTAAGCACTGAAGCTTTCTTT. This encodes CASSLSTEAFF.

The rearrangement joins TRBV5-1 to TRBJ1-1; D gene ambiguous. The germline V gene has CDR1 SGHRS and CDR2 YFSETQ. The CDR3 is made up of 11 amino acids. V shed 0 bases and J shed 11 bases, with 8 bases lying between them. CDR3 nucleotide sequence: TGCGCCAGCAGCTTGGTGTCGGGGGCTTTCTTT. This encodes CASSLVSGAFF.

The chain joins TRBV25-1 to TRBJ2-1, with 9 bases matching TRBD1. Germline-derived CDR1 and CDR2 are MGHDK and SYGVNS. The CDR3 loop spans 14 amino acids. V shed 9 bases, J shed 7 bases, and the junction held 10 bases outside the gene matches. The CDR3 loop reads CASFSDRGRNEQFF. CDR3 DNA sequence: TGTGCCAGTTTTTCGGACAGGGGACGGAATGAGCAGTTCTTC.

For this clone: The same CDR3 can be traced to other DNA sequences in this sample. This chain links TRBV30 with TRBJ1-1; D not resolved. CDR1 and CDR2 from the germline V gene are GTSNPN and SVGIG (reference sequence). This CDR3 has 13 amino acids. Trimming cost V 0 bases and J 1 base, with 6 bases left between them. The CDR3 region is CAWSVGSNTEAFF. DNA of the CDR3: TGTGCCTGGAGTGTAGGCTCGAACACTGAAGCTTTCTTT.

V usage is TRBV7-8 and J usage is TRBJ2-7; D uncertain. CDR3 size: 13 residues. In germline, CDR1 is SGHVS, CDR2 FQNEAQ. V shed 3 bases and J shed 5 bases, with 11 bases lying between them. The CDR3 is CASSFGRNNEQYF. CDR3 coding DNA: TGTGCCAGCAGCTTCGGCAGGAACAACGAGCAGTACTTC.

The V gene is TRBV28, the J gene TRBJ2-1, with 9 bases identical to TRBD2. The V gene's germline CDR1 is MDHEN and CDR2 SYDVKM. This CDR3 has 16 residues. Trimming took 0 bases from V and 9 from J; bases not matched to a gene: 9. The CDR3 DNA sequence: TGTGCCAGCAGTTTATGGGGTAGCGGGAGTATCGGTGAGCAGTTCTTC. It yields the protein CASSLWGSGSIGEQFF.

This clone was counted only a few times. The gene calls are TRBV27 and TRBJ2-3; 7 positions agree with TRBD2. Germline assignment: CDR1 MNHEY and CDR2 SMNVEV (reference sequence). The junction had 10 bases not matched to a gene; V was cut back by 1 base and J by 6 bases. The CDR3 sequence is 16 residues long. The CDR3 nucleotides are TGTGCCAGCAGTTTATGGGCTGGGGGGGAAATCGATACGCAGTATTTT. As protein: CASSLWAGGEIDTQYF.

This clone was seen once. This chain links TRBV5-1 with TRBJ2-7; D possibly uses TRBD1 or TRBD2 (6 bases each). Trimming stripped 5 bases from V and 0 bases from J, with 12 bases between. The germline V gene encodes CDR1 SGHRS and CDR2 YFSETQ. The CDR3 totals 14 residues. This CDR3 is CASRGGLSSYEQYF. The CDR3 DNA sequence: TGCGCCAGCAGAGGGGGGTTGAGCTCCTACGAGCAGTACTTC.

The chain employs TRBV19 and TRBJ2-7, with TRBD1 identical over 7 bases. The V gene end was trimmed by 7 bases and the J gene end by 6 bases; junction bases not matched to a gene: 12. This CDR3 has 14 residues. The germline gives CDR1 LNHDA, CDR2 SQIVND (reference sequence). The chain's CDR3 is CASKRDSTRVEQYF. The CDR3 DNA reads TGTGCCAGTAAGAGGGACAGCACGAGGGTCGAGCAGTACTTC.

CDR3 region: CASSDPRGRWTEAFF. CDR3 DNA: TGTGCCAGCAGTGACCCTAGGGGGCGATGGACTGAAGCTTTCTTT. The rearrangement uses TRBV6-1 and TRBJ1-1, with 7 bases lining up with TRBD1. Germline V gives CDR1 MNHNS, CDR2 SASEGT. This CDR3 has 15 residues. V shed 3 bases, J shed 5 bases, and the junction held 9 bases outside the gene matches.

The J gene is TRBJ2-1, the V gene TRBV11-1; tentatively, D is TRBD1 or TRBD2 (5 bases each). Germline values: CDR1 SGHAT, CDR2 FQDESV (reference sequence). The CDR3 extends over 15 amino acids. Trimming stripped 0 bases from V and 14 bases from J, with 20 bases between. Here the CDR3 reads CASSLAMGPPGKEFF. CDR3 sequence (DNA): TGTGCCAGCAGCTTAGCCATGGGACCCCCCGGGAAGGAGTTCTTC.

This clone occurred a few times. V and J are TRBV5-6 and TRBJ1-1, with a weak D call TRBD1 (6 bases). Trimming pared 0 bases from V and 4 bases from J, leaving 19 bases between. The length of the CDR3 is 17 residues. Germline assignment: CDR1 SGHDT and CDR2 YYEEEE. The CDR3: CASSLAGAGGKGTEAFF. The CDR3 region has the DNA TGTGCCAGCAGCTTGGCCGGGGCTGGGGGCAAGGGCACTGAAGCTTTCTTT.

To note about this clone: The same CDR3 arises from other DNA sequences in this sample as well. The J gene is TRBJ1-5, the V gene TRBV7-8; D remains ambiguous. Germline V gene data show CDR1 as SGHVS and CDR2 as FQNEAQ. V lost 5 bases and J 4 bases, leaving 6 bases between the germline ends. There are 12 residues in the CDR3. CDR3 DNA sequence: TGTGCCAGCAGCCTTACAAATCAGCCCCAGCATTTT. Protein product: CASSLTNQPQHF.

The V and J genes are TRBV6-1 and TRBJ1-2, with D uncertain. Germline lookup yields CDR1 MNHNS and CDR2 SASEGT. Trimming pared 7 bases from V and 0 bases from J, leaving 15 bases between. This CDR3 contains 15 residues. The CDR3 DNA sequence: TGTGCCAGCACCTTGCGGGATCTTACTAACTATGGCTACACCTTC. Its protein product is CASTLRDLTNYGYTF.

The chain couples TRBV27 to TRBJ2-4; D call uncertain. Deletions cut 5 bases from V and 0 bases from J, with 8 bases between. The CDR3 runs to 14 residues. The germline CDR1 and CDR2 sequences are MNHEY and SMNVEV (reference sequence). The CDR3 spells CASSPLIAKNIQYF. CDR3 nucleotides: TGTGCCAGCAGTCCTCTCATAGCCAAAAACATTCAGTACTTC.

The chain combines TRBV2 with TRBJ2-7; no definite D call. Germline-derived CDR1 and CDR2 are SNHLY and FYNNEI. CDR3 size: 16 residues. V was clipped by 2 bases and J by 2 bases, with 16 bases between them. This CDR3 reads CASSETSLSSTYEQYF. In DNA, the CDR3 is TGTGCCAGCAGTGAAACGAGTTTGTCCAGTACCTACGAGCAGTACTTC.

This chain connects TRBV5-4 to TRBJ2-5; TRBD2 matches 8 bases. Trimming took 6 bases from V and 7 from J; bases not matched to a gene: 8. Germline CDR1 SGHNT, CDR2 YYREEE (reference sequence). The CDR3 covers 13 residues. The CDR3 region has the DNA TGTGCCAGCACCAGGGGACTAGGCGCGACCCAGTACTTC. Its protein is CASTRGLGATQYF.

CDR3 region: CASSLAHERGQPQHF. The CDR3 DNA reads as TGTGCCAGCAGCTTAGCGCACGAAAGGGGACAGCCCCAGCATTTT. The chain uses TRBV7-2 and TRBJ1-5, with D possibly matching TRBD1 (5 bases). The CDR3 is made up of 15 amino acids. CDR1 and CDR2 from the germline V gene are SGHTA and FQGNSA. V gave up 0 bases and J gave up 7 bases, with 13 bases separating them. Complete variable domain (other parts from reference TRBV7-2 and TRBJ1-5): GAGVSQSPSNKVTEKGKDVELRCDPISGHTALYWYRQSLGQGLEFLIYFQGNSAPDKSGLPSDRFSAERTGGSVSTLTIQRTQQEDSAVYLCASSLAHERGQPQHFGDGTRLSIL.